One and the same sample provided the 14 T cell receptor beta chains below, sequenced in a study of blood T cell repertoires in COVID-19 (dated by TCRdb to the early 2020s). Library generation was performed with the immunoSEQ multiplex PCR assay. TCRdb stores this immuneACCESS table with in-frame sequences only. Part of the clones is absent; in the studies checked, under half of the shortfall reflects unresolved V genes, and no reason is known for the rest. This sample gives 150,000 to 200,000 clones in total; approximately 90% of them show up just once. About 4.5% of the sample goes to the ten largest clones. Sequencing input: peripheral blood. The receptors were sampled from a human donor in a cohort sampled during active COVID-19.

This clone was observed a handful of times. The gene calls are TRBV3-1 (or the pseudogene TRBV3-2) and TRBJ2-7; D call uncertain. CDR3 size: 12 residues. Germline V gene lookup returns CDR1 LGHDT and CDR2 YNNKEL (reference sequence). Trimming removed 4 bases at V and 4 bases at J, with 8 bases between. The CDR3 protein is CASSRNSYEQYF. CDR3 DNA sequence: TGTGCCAGCAGCCGAAACTCGTACGAGCAGTACTTC.

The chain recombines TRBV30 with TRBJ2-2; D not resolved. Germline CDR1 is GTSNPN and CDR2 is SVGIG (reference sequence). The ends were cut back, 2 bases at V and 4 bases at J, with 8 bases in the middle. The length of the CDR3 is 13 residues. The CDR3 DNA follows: TGTGCCTGGAGTTTATCTAGCACCGGGGAGCTGTTTTTT. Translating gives CAWSLSSTGELFF.

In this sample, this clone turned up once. The CDR3 spells CSAWTEDGYTF. In nucleotides, the CDR3 is TGCAGTGCCTGGACGGAGGATGGCTACACCTTC. This chain uses TRBV20-1 with TRBJ1-2; unclear D gene. Trimming took 6 bases from V and 6 from J, leaving 11 bases between them. Per the germline V gene, CDR1 is DFQATT and CDR2 is SNEGSKA (reference sequence). The CDR3 has 11 amino acids.

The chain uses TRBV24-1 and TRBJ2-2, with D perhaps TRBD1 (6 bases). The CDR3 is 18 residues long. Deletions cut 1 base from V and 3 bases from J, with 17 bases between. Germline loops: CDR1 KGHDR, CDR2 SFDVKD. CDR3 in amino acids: CATSDFSGRGADTGELFF. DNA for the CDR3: TGTGCCACCAGTGATTTTTCAGGCAGGGGCGCTGACACCGGGGAGCTGTTTTTT.

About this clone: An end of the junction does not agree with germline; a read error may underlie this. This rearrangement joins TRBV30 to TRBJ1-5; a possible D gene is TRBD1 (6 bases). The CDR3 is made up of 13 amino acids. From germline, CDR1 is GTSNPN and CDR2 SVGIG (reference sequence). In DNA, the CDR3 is TGTGCCTGGGGGGCAGGGGACAATCGGCCCCAGCATTTT. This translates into CAWGAGDNRPQHF.

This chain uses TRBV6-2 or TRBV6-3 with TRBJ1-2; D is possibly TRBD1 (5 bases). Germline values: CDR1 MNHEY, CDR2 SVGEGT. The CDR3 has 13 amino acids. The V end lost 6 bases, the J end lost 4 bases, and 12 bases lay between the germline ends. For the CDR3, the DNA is TGTGCCAGCAGCAGGTGGGACTCCTATGGCTACACCTTC. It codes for CASSRWDSYGYTF.

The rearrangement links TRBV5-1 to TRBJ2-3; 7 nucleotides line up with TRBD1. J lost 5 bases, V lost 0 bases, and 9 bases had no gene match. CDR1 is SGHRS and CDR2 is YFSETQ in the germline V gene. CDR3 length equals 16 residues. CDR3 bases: TGCGCCAGCAGCTTGGGGGGGACAGCTCTCGTAGATACGCAGTATTTT. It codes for CASSLGGTALVDTQYF.

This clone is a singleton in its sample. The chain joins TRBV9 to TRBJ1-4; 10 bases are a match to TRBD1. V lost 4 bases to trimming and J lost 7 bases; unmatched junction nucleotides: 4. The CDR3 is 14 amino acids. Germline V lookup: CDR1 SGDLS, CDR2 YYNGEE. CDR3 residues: CASSSGQGREKLFF. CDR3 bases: TGTGCCAGCAGCTCGGGACAGGGGCGTGAAAAACTGTTTTTT. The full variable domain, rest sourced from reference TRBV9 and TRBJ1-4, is DSGVTQTPKHLITATGQRVTLRCSPRSGDLSVYWYQQSLDQGLQFLIQYYNGEERAKGNILERFSAQQFPDLHSELNLSSLELGDSALYFCASSSGQGREKLFFGSGTQLSVL.

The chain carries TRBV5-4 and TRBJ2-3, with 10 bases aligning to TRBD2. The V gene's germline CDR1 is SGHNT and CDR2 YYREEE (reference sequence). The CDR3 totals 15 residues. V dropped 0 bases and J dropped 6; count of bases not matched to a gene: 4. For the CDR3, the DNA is TGTGCCAGCAGCTTGGCCAGCGGGGGGGCGGATACGCAGTATTTT. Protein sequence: CASSLASGGADTQYF.

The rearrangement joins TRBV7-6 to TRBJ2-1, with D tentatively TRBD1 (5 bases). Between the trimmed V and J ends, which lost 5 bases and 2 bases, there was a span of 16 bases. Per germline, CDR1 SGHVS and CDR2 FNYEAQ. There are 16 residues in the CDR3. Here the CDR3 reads CASSPTDITPYNEQFF. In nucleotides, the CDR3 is TGTGCCAGCAGCCCGACAGATATTACCCCCTACAATGAGCAGTTCTTC.

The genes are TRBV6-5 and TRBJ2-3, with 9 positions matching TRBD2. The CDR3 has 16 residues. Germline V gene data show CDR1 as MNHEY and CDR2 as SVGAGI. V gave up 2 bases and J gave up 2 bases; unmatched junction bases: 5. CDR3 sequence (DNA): TGTGCCAGCAGTTACACAGCGGGGGGACCCACAGATACGCAGTATTTT. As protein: CASSYTAGGPTDTQYF.

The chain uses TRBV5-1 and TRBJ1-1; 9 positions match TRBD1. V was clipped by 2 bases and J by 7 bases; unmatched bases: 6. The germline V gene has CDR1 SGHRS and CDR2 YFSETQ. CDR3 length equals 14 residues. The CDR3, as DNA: TGCGCCAGCAGCTTCGGGACAGGGAGTAATGAAGCTTTCTTT. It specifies CASSFGTGSNEAFF.

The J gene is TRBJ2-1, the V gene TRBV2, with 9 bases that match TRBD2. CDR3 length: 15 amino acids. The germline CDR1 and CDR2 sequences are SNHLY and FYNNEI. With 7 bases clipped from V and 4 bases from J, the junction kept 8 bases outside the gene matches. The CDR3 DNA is TGTGCCAGCAAGGACTCTAGCGGGGATTACAATGAGCAGTTCTTC. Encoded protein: CASKDSSGDYNEQFF.

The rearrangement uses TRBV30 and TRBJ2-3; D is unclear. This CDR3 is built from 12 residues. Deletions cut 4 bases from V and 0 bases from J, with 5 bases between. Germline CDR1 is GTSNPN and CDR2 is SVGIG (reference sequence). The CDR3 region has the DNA TGTGCCTGGACACAAAGCACAGATACGCAGTATTTT. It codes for CAWTQSTDTQYF.